This TCR beta chain was recorded in a study of T-cell reconstitution after alpha-beta-depleted transplantation in children. Preparation of the TCRbeta library involved a method that used unique molecular identifiers. TCRdb processed the PCR reads anew with MiXCR; each CDR3 protein has one entry. In the table there are roughly 300,000 distinct CDR3 sequences, roughly 9.5% of which are singletons. This clonotype was seen at least ten times. Trimming took 3 bases from V and 2 from J; bases not matched to a gene: 8. Germline V CDR1 and CDR2: DFQATT, SNEGSKA (reference sequence). The CDR3 has 15 residues. This sequence originates from a human donor who donated a stem cell graft to a child with SCID. Sequencing used PBMCs from the stem cell graft donor, obtained from the stem cell graft. The chain uses TRBV20-1 and TRBJ2-3; 7 positions agree with TRBD1. The CDR3 sequence is CSARPTGIPTDTQYF. The CDR3 DNA reads as TGCAGTGCTAGGCCGACAGGGATACCCACAGATACGCAGTATTTT.